Here is one T cell receptor beta chain with its context. Its target is unknown. Of the isolated RNA, all was reverse transcribed, and so the sequenced material was expressed TCRB transcripts. Here immunoSEQ multiplex PCR was the method, and the copy in TCRdb shows in-frame clones only, minus some. The repertoire consists of 300,000 to 450,000 clones, with 10% to 15% occurring once and the leading ten covering under 0.02%. In all sorted populations, purity surpassed 95%. This specimen comes from a study of beta chain features in type 1 diabetes. Study-wide points: Among patients, naive, central memory and Treg TCRB repertoires appeared more similar than among healthy donors.

The germline gives CDR1 MGHDK, CDR2 SYGVNS. The CDR3 extends over 13 amino acids. Germline trimming cut 6 bases from V and 2 bases from J; bases unmatched to any gene: 2. Sequencing was done on a sample of naive CD4+ T cells from blood. The TCR comes from a man younger than 30 in good health. The V and J genes are TRBV25-1 and TRBJ2-7, with TRBD1 matching over 9 bases. CDR3 protein: CASSGTGTYEQYF. Here the CDR3 DNA reads TGTGCCAGCAGCGGGACAGGGACCTACGAGCAGTACTTC.